This entry lists 15 T cell receptor beta chains sequenced from one sample in a study of T cells in Graves' hyperthyroidism and ophthalmopathy. Regions amplified from RNA transcripts were the TCR beta CDR3 regions. When the TCR CDR3 underwent first-round RT-PCR, the HTBI primer set was used. TCRdb recomputed calls from the multiplex PCR reads with MiXCR, one row per CDR3 protein. This repertoire shows 500,000 to 700,000 distinct CDR3 sequences, 16% found once; its top ten account for 18%. The sample taken for sequencing was blood. These TCRs come from a young woman with Graves' hyperthyroidism.

This clonotype was picked up a small number of times. This chain uses TRBV4-3 with TRBJ2-3; D unresolved. The CDR3 has 14 residues. The V end lost 0 bases, the J end lost 3 bases, and 7 bases lay between the germline ends. Germline-derived CDR1 and CDR2 are LGHNA and YSLEER. In DNA form, the CDR3 reads TGCGCCAGCAGCCAAGAAAGGGAAACAGATACGCAGTATTTT. It is translated as CASSQERETDTQYF.

The chain uses TRBV7-2 and TRBJ2-1; the match to TRBD1 covers 7 bases. This CDR3 is 16 amino acids long. With V trimmed by 5 bases and J by 0 bases, 7 bases remained unmatched. CDR1 and CDR2 (germline): SGHTA, FQGNSA. In nucleotides, the CDR3 is TGTGCCAGCAGCGCGACAGGGTTCAGCTCCTACAATGAGCAGTTCTTC. It is translated as CASSATGFSSYNEQFF.

This clonotype occurred a few times. V usage is TRBV25-1 and J usage is TRBJ2-1; the match to TRBD2 covers 11 bases. Germline CDR1 reads MGHDK; CDR2 reads SYGVNS. This CDR3 spans 17 amino acids. Trimming at V came to 3 bases and at J to 6 bases, leaving 10 bases not matched to a gene. The CDR3 sequence is CASSDQVSGGAVNEQFF. The CDR3 nucleotides are TGTGCCAGCAGTGACCAAGTTAGCGGGGGGGCCGTCAATGAGCAGTTCTTC.

The sample holds a few counts of this clonotype. V and J are TRBV20-1 and TRBJ2-3; D is possibly TRBD2 (5 bases). The CDR3 is made up of 15 amino acids. Germline values: CDR1 DFQATT, CDR2 SNEGSKA (reference sequence). Trimming took 0 bases from V and 0 from J, leaving 10 bases between them. The CDR3 DNA reads TGCAGTGCTAGAGATCCAGCGGAGAGCACAGATACGCAGTATTTT. The encoded protein is CSARDPAESTDTQYF.

The CDR3 DNA follows: TGTGCCAGCAGCTTAGAGCTAGCGGGAGAATTTAGCAATGAGCAGTTCTTC. Translating it yields CASSLELAGEFSNEQFF. V is TRBV7-8 and J is TRBJ2-1, with TRBD2 identical over 10 bases. The CDR3 length is 17 residues. Unmatched junction bases numbered 9, after V lost 1 base and J lost 6 bases. Germline-derived CDR1 and CDR2 are SGHVS and FQNEAQ. Filled out from reference TRBV7-8 and TRBJ2-1, the complete variable domain reads GAGVSQSPRYKVAKRGQDVALRCDPISGHVSLFWYQQALGQGPEFLTYFQNEAQLDKSGLPSDRFFAERPEGSVSTLKIQRTQQEDSAVYLCASSLELAGEFSNEQFFGPGTRLTVL.

This clonotype was seen ten or more times. The chain recombines TRBV2 with TRBJ1-4; tentatively, D is TRBD1 (5 bases). The CDR3 extends over 15 amino acids. Trimming cost V 1 base and J 4 bases, with 10 bases left between them. The germline gives CDR1 SNHLY, CDR2 FYNNEI. DNA of the CDR3: TGTGCCAGCAGTGAAGAGGGGTCAGTTAATGAAAAACTGTTTTTT. It codes for CASSEEGSVNEKLFF.

This clonotype was seen only a few times. V gene TRBV9 combines with J gene TRBJ1-2, with unresolved D. The CDR3 consists of 12 residues. From germline, CDR1 is SGDLS and CDR2 YYNGEE. Deletions cut 0 bases from V and 6 bases from J, with 6 bases between. CDR3: CASSVGTHGYTF. CDR3 sequence (DNA): TGTGCCAGCAGCGTAGGTACCCATGGCTACACCTTC.

The sample holds a few counts of this clonotype. The gene calls are TRBV28 and TRBJ1-5, with 7 nucleotides matching TRBD1. The V gene's germline CDR1 is MDHEN and CDR2 SYDVKM. The CDR3 has 15 amino acids. Unmatched junction bases numbered 8, after V lost 6 bases and J lost 3 bases. CDR3 nucleotide sequence: TGTGCCAGCAGATTGACAGGGCGATACAATCAGCCCCAGCATTTT. This sequence encodes CASRLTGRYNQPQHF.

This clonotype appeared many times. The CDR3 protein is CASSLEHGPDTQYF. DNA for the CDR3: TGTGCCAGCAGTTTAGAACATGGCCCAGATACGCAGTATTTT. V gene TRBV12-3 or TRBV12-4 combines with J gene TRBJ2-3; D ambiguous. Deletions cut 1 base from V and 4 bases from J, with 9 bases between. The CDR3 spans 14 residues.

The sample holds many counts of this clonotype. The chain carries TRBV28 and TRBJ2-4; TRBD1 is a possible D gene (5 bases). Germline V gives CDR1 MDHEN, CDR2 SYDVKM. The CDR3 runs 14 residues. V dropped 6 bases and J dropped 0 bases, with 9 bases sitting between them. The CDR3 protein is CASRRQLAKNIQYF. CDR3 nucleotides: TGTGCCAGCAGACGACAGCTAGCCAAAAACATTCAGTACTTC.

This clonotype appeared once. This chain connects TRBV19 to TRBJ2-2, with 14 nucleotides matching TRBD2. CDR1 and CDR2 (germline): LNHDA, SQIVND (reference sequence). The CDR3 extends over 17 amino acids. Germline trimming cut 7 bases from V and 6 bases from J; bases unmatched to any gene: 10. CDR3: CASTLGLAGDISGELFF. CDR3 nucleotide sequence: TGTGCCAGTACTCTGGGACTAGCGGGAGATATCTCCGGGGAGCTGTTTTTT. Together with reference TRBV19 and TRBJ2-2, the CDR3 gives the full variable domain: DGGITQSPKYLFRKEGQNVTLSCEQNLNHDAMYWYRQDPGQGLRLIYYSQIVNDFQKGDIAEGYSVSREKKESFPLTVTSAQKNPTAFYLCASTLGLAGDISGELFFGEGSRLTVL.

This clonotype was counted many times. The chain recombines TRBV12-3 or TRBV12-4 with TRBJ2-3; D call uncertain. The V gene lost 4 bases and the J gene lost 4 bases, with 12 bases spanning the gap. The CDR3 covers 14 residues. The CDR3 DNA follows: TGTGCCAGCAGTTCAGTACCTGGGGCAGATACGCAGTATTTT. Amino acid sequence: CASSSVPGADTQYF.

In its sample, this clonotype was seen many times. V usage is TRBV7-9 and J usage is TRBJ2-2; D is unresolved. The length of the CDR3 is 14 residues. Trimming shortened V by 9 bases and J by 0 bases, and 11 bases separated the two germline ends. Germline-derived CDR1 and CDR2 are SEHNR and FQNEAQ (reference sequence). This chain's CDR3 is CASHAGTNTGELFF. The CDR3 region has the DNA TGTGCCAGTCACGCAGGAACGAACACCGGGGAGCTGTTTTTT.

This clonotype was seen a handful of times. The chain has TRBV6-1 and TRBJ2-2; D is ambiguous. Deletions cut 5 bases from V and 6 bases from J, with 16 bases between. The CDR3 consists of 15 residues. The germline gives CDR1 MNHNS, CDR2 SASEGT. In nucleotides, the CDR3 is TGTGCCAGCAGTTCCCACCGTTACCGGGCCGGGGAGCTGTTTTTT. Protein sequence: CASSSHRYRAGELFF.

This clonotype came up many times. This sequence joins TRBV27 and TRBJ2-7, with D possibly being TRBD2 (5 bases). The CDR3 contains 15 residues. Deletions cut 5 bases from V and 2 bases from J, with 16 bases between. Germline V gene data show CDR1 as MNHEY and CDR2 as SMNVEV (reference sequence). The CDR3 bases are TGTGCCAGCAGTCCCGACTACGACCTAACCTACGAGCAGTACTTC. Translating gives CASSPDYDLTYEQYF.